This T cell receptor (beta chain) was captured in a study of early T cells in non-severe SARS-CoV-2 infection. TCRdb processed the 5' RACE reads anew with MiXCR; each CDR3 protein has one entry. The sample holds around 47,000 distinct CDR3 sequences; under 13% are singletons and the top ten take approximately 8.7%. The sample consisted of whole blood. This clonotype was obtained from an adult who was a healthcare worker with PCR-confirmed SARS-CoV-2 infection or an uninfected control (not recorded which).

The CDR3 region has the DNA TGCAGCGTCCAACCGATGGGGAATGAGCAGTTCTTC. Translation: CSVQPMGNEQFF. V and J are TRBV29-1 and TRBJ2-1; no definite D call. V was shortened by 6 bases and J by 7 bases, with 13 bases between the two germline ends. The CDR3 consists of 12 residues. Germline assignment: CDR1 SQVTM and CDR2 ANQGSEA.